Listed below are T cell receptor beta chains from one sample, sequenced in a study of blood T cell repertoires in COVID-19. TCRdb keeps only in-frame clones here, not all; method: immunoSEQ multiplex PCR. The sample includes a few hundred thousand clones, about nine tenths of them seen just once. The source material was peripheral blood. The origin of the receptors is a woman between 45 and 65 years old with COVID-19, enrolled during active disease. Each CDR3 is given with its conserved first and last residue. The D gene is left open where the match is weak. Part of the rows lack a size; the others show once, few, many or a class for expanded clones.

CATSDLRPGQAHEQFF	TGTGCCACCAGTGATTTGCGCCCAGGGCAAGCCCATGAGCAGTTCTTC	TRBJ2-1	NA	TRBV24-1	NA
CASSQDGQSSSGNTIYF	TGTGCCAGCAGCCAAGATGGACAGTCCAGCTCTGGAAACACCATATATTTT	TRBJ1-3	NA	TRBV3-1/TRBV3-2	NA
CASSLEQGINQPQHF	TGTGCCAGCAGCTTAGAACAGGGGATCAATCAGCCCCAGCATTTT	TRBJ1-5	TRBD1	TRBV7-2	NA
CASSLVGQGLYEQYF	TGTGCCAGCAGCTTGGTGGGACAGGGATTGTACGAGCAGTACTTC	TRBJ2-7	TRBD1	TRBV5-5	NA
CASSPRTGHYEQYF	TGTGCCAGCAGCCCCCGGACAGGGCACTACGAGCAGTACTTC	TRBJ2-7	TRBD1	TRBV4-2	NA
CASIRDRGLNNSPLHF	TGTGCCAGCATCCGGGACAGGGGGCTGAATAATTCACCCCTCCACTTT	TRBJ1-6	TRBD1	TRBV5-8	NA
CASSFTNGRNQPQHF	TGTGCCAGCAGCTTCACGAACGGCAGGAATCAGCCCCAGCATTTT	TRBJ1-5	NA	TRBV7-8	NA
CASSYRINTGELFF	TGTGCCAGTAGCTACAGGATTAACACCGGGGAGCTGTTTTTT	TRBJ2-2	NA	TRBV19	NA
CASSLDEGARWETQYF	TGTGCCAGCAGCTTGGATGAGGGGGCGCGGTGGGAGACCCAGTACTTC	TRBJ2-5	TRBD1	TRBV5-4	NA
CASSLARDSAEAFF	TGTGCCAGCAGTTTAGCCCGAGACAGCGCTGAAGCTTTCTTT	TRBJ1-1	NA	TRBV27	once
CASRMTGQDYGYTF	TGTGCCAGCAGAATGACAGGGCAAGACTATGGCTACACCTTC	TRBJ1-2	TRBD1	TRBV6-5	NA
CASSLQGNTEAFF	TGTGCCAGCAGCCTACAGGGGAACACTGAAGCTTTCTTT	TRBJ1-1	NA	TRBV6-5	NA
CASRYLTGSAGELFF	TGCGCCAGCAGATACTTAACAGGTTCGGCCGGGGAGCTGTTTTTT	TRBJ2-2	NA	TRBV5-1	NA